The 32 T cell receptor beta chains presented below share a single source sample, sequenced in a study of blood T cell repertoires in COVID-19. Repertoires were generated with immunoSEQ multiplex PCR, while TCRdb's copy carries only in-frame clones and drops some. Among 200,000 to 250,000 clones, 70% to 90% were seen once, and the ten largest hold around 4.8%. The sequenced material came from peripheral blood. The source is a middle-aged woman with acute or convalescent COVID-19.

V gene TRBV20-1 combines with J gene TRBJ2-1; tentative D call: TRBD1 (6 bases). Trimming left V 3 bases short and J 5 bases short, with 14 bases between. Germline V gene sequence: CDR1 DFQATT, CDR2 SNEGSKA (reference sequence). The CDR3 length is 14 residues. The CDR3 region has the DNA TGCAGTGCTAGTCCGGGACATACGAACAATGAGCAGTTCTTC. Protein sequence: CSASPGHTNNEQFF.

This clone turned up a few times. The rearrangement joins TRBV5-1 to TRBJ2-3; 11 positions agree with TRBD2. The CDR3 contains 16 residues. Germline CDR1 SGHRS, CDR2 YFSETQ. V lost 4 bases and J lost 2; bases outside the gene matches: 6. Written as DNA, the CDR3 is TGCGCCAGCAGCATAGGACTAGCGGGTCACACAGATACGCAGTATTTT. Translating it yields CASSIGLAGHTDTQYF.

J is TRBJ2-2 and V is TRBV14; 8 nucleotides line up with TRBD1. CDR3 length: 17 residues. V trimming: 5 bases; J trimming: 3 bases; junction bases outside the gene matches: 11. CDR1 and CDR2 (germline): SGHDN, FVKESK. The chain's CDR3 is CASSSSLIQGDTGELFF. The CDR3 bases are TGTGCCAGCAGCTCCAGTTTGATACAGGGGGACACCGGGGAGCTGTTTTTT.

The chain links TRBV6-5 to TRBJ2-7; D gene uncertain. The CDR3 loop spans 14 amino acids. Germline V gene sequence: CDR1 MNHEY, CDR2 SVGAGI. The V end lost 2 bases, the J end lost 0 bases, and 8 bases lay between the germline ends. CDR3 sequence: CASSYGHSSYEQYV. CDR3 nucleotide sequence: TGTGCCAGCAGTTACGGGCACAGCTCCTACGAGCAGTACGTC.

The rearrangement links TRBV4-1 to TRBJ1-4; D is possibly TRBD1 (5 bases). V lost 2 bases and J lost 5, with 12 bases in between. Germline V gene lookup returns CDR1 MGHRA and CDR2 YSYEKL. The CDR3 runs to 15 residues. The CDR3 reads CASSQSGLLNEKLFF. DNA for the CDR3: TGCGCCAGCAGCCAATCGGGACTTTTGAATGAAAAACTGTTTTTT.

The chain couples TRBV6-5 to TRBJ2-7, with a tentative D call TRBD1 (6 bases). This CDR3 contains 13 residues. V was clipped by 5 bases and J by 5 bases, with 13 bases between them. The germline V gene encodes CDR1 MNHEY and CDR2 SVGAGI. The CDR3 loop reads CASSHPGTNEQYV. Written as DNA, the CDR3 is TGTGCCAGCAGTCATCCGGGGACAAACGAGCAGTACGTC.

The CDR3 region has the DNA TGTGCCAGCAGCCGGTTTCTAGGACAGTTGGAAGGATATGGCTACACCTTC. Amino acid sequence: CASSRFLGQLEGYGYTF. The rearrangement joins TRBV5-5 to TRBJ1-2; TRBD1 is a possible D gene (6 bases). Trimming removed 4 bases at V and 5 bases at J, with 24 bases between. This CDR3 is built from 17 residues. The germline V gene encodes CDR1 SGHKS and CDR2 YYEKEE (reference sequence).

The V and J genes are TRBV24-1 and TRBJ2-2; 8 bases align to TRBD2. The J segment lost 4 bases and the V segment lost 9 bases, leaving 9 bases of the junction unmatched. CDR1 KGHDR and CDR2 SFDVKD come from the germline V gene. CDR3 length: 15 amino acids. Here the CDR3 reads CATARAGDTTGELFF. DNA for the CDR3: TGTGCCACCGCGAGAGCGGGGGATACCACCGGGGAGCTGTTTTTT.

The chain joins TRBV6-1 to TRBJ2-3; D is perhaps TRBD1 (5 bases). Between the trimmed V and J ends, which lost 3 bases and 2 bases, there was a span of 12 bases. Germline V gene data show CDR1 as MNHNS and CDR2 as SASEGT. The CDR3 is 15 residues long. In DNA form, the CDR3 reads TGTGCCAGCAGTGAGGTGGGGCAGATCACAGATACGCAGTATTTT. It is translated as CASSEVGQITDTQYF.

This clone occurred a few times. The chain uses TRBV4-1 and TRBJ1-4; 8 bases are shared with TRBD1. The CDR3 is 14 amino acids. Germline CDR1 is MGHRA and CDR2 is YSYEKL. J gave up 7 bases and V 3 bases, and 4 bases lay outside the gene matches. This CDR3 reads CASSQQGAREKLFF. The DNA for the CDR3 is TGCGCCAGCAGCCAGCAGGGGGCCCGTGAAAAACTGTTTTTT.

Only a few counts were recorded for this clone. The J gene is TRBJ2-7, the V gene TRBV10-2, with D perhaps TRBD2 (6 bases). V was clipped by 5 bases and J by 1 base, with 18 bases between them. Germline V gives CDR1 WSHSY, CDR2 SAAADI. This CDR3 comprises 16 residues. In DNA form, the CDR3 reads TGCGCCAGCAGTTTAACGGGGGAGACGGTGTCCTACGAGCAGTACGTC. This gives the protein CASSLTGETVSYEQYV.

The V and J genes are TRBV20-1 and TRBJ1-3; D gene uncertain. V lost 6 bases, J lost 6 bases, and 9 bases lay in between. Germline CDR1 reads DFQATT; CDR2 reads SNEGSKA (reference sequence). The CDR3 sequence is 11 residues long. CDR3 sequence reads: CSARRENTIYF. CDR3 bases: TGCAGTGCCAGACGGGAAAACACCATATATTTT.

V usage is TRBV5-1 and J usage is TRBJ1-6; D remains ambiguous. Per germline, CDR1 SGHRS and CDR2 YFSETQ. The CDR3 covers 13 residues. Trimming pared 5 bases from V and 8 bases from J, leaving 11 bases between. The CDR3 is CASREGSDSPLHF. The CDR3 DNA follows: TGCGCCAGCAGAGAGGGATCGGATTCACCCCTCCACTTT.

This chain joins TRBV6-5 and TRBJ1-1, with TRBD1 matching 7 bases. This CDR3 has 13 residues. V shed 10 bases, J shed 3 bases, and the junction held 8 bases outside the gene matches. Germline V CDR1 and CDR2: MNHEY, SVGAGI. For the CDR3, the DNA is TGTGCCATCAACAGGGGTGATTACACTGAAGCTTTCTTT. This gives the protein CAINRGDYTEAFF.

The rearrangement links TRBV7-2 to TRBJ1-2; D unclear. V was clipped by 1 base and J by 8 bases, with 17 bases between them. Germline CDR1 and CDR2: SGHTA and FQGNSA. The CDR3 consists of 15 residues. This chain's CDR3 is CASSLGFPGMYGYTF. DNA of the CDR3: TGTGCCAGCAGCTTAGGGTTTCCGGGAATGTACGGCTACACCTTC.

The chain carries TRBV14 and TRBJ1-1; D ambiguous. The CDR3 sequence is 16 residues long. Germline V lookup: CDR1 SGHDN, CDR2 FVKESK. Trimming pared 4 bases from V and 6 bases from J, leaving 21 bases between. The CDR3 sequence is CASSRYPRRGSPEAFF. CDR3 in DNA: TGTGCCAGCAGCCGCTATCCCCGCCGGGGTAGCCCTGAAGCTTTCTTT.

This sequence joins TRBV5-1 and TRBJ1-4, with D possibly matching TRBD1 (6 bases). V shed 1 base and J shed 4 bases, with 14 bases lying between them. The CDR3 has 16 amino acids. Looked up from germline, CDR1 is SGHRS and CDR2 is YFSETQ. Here the CDR3 DNA reads TGCGCCAGCAGCTTGAGCCGGGGACAAAGTAATGAAAAACTGTTTTTT. Protein product: CASSLSRGQSNEKLFF. Combining the CDR3 with reference TRBV5-1 and TRBJ1-4 gives the whole variable domain KAGVTQTPRYLIKTRGQQVTLSCSPISGHRSVSWYQQTPGQGLQFLFEYFSETQRNKGNFPGRFSGRQFSNSRSEMNVSTLELGDSALYLCASSLSRGQSNEKLFFGSGTQLSVL.

The chain combines TRBV14 with TRBJ1-6; the D is unclear. This CDR3 contains 14 residues. V lost 3 bases to trimming and J lost 9 bases, with 12 bases between them. In germline, CDR1 is SGHDN, CDR2 FVKESK. CDR3 loop: CASSQEVGSSPLHF. CDR3 DNA sequence: TGTGCCAGCAGCCAGGAAGTCGGGAGTTCACCCCTCCACTTT.

The chain couples TRBV5-6 to TRBJ1-1; D is perhaps TRBD1 (5 bases). V lost 4 bases, J lost 0 bases, and 16 bases lay in between. The CDR3 consists of 16 residues. CDR1 and CDR2 (germline): SGHDT, YYEEEE. The CDR3 here is CASSAVVGLLNTEAFF. CDR3 nucleotide sequence: TGTGCCAGCAGCGCGGTAGTGGGGCTTCTGAACACTGAAGCTTTCTTT. Full variable domain (missing parts from reference TRBV5-6 and TRBJ1-1): DAGVTQSPTHLIKTRGQQVTLRCSPKSGHDTVSWYQQALGQGPQFIFQYYEEEERQRGNFPDRFSGHQFPNYSSELNVNALLLGDSALYLCASSAVVGLLNTEAFFGQGTRLTVV.

The V gene is TRBV23-1, the J gene TRBJ2-7, with TRBD1 as a possible D gene (9 bases). TRBV23-1 is an open reading frame, and its role is uncertain. V was pared by 7 bases and J by 6 bases, with 25 bases between. The CDR3 totals 16 residues. CDR3 sequence (DNA): TGCGCCAGCACCACGGGAGGGGGGACAGGGAATTGCGAGCAGTACGTC. The encoded protein is CASTTGGGTGNCEQYV.

This clone was seen a handful of times. V and J are TRBV5-1 and TRBJ2-1, with 7 nucleotides matching TRBD1. The germline gives CDR1 SGHRS, CDR2 YFSETQ. CDR3 length: 12 residues. V lost 4 bases, J lost 9 bases, and 4 bases stayed unmatched. The CDR3 nucleotides read TGCGCCAGCAGCGAGGGACAGATTGAGCAGTTCTTC. Translating gives CASSEGQIEQFF.

The chain joins TRBV2 to TRBJ1-2; D may be TRBD1 (6 bases). There are 16 residues in the CDR3. V was cut by 6 bases and J by 6 bases, with 23 bases left in between. CDR1 is SNHLY, CDR2 FYNNEI, per germline. The CDR3 DNA reads as TGTGCCAGCAGCGGAGCCGGGACACCTGAAATAGATGGCTACACCTTC. Encoded protein: CASSGAGTPEIDGYTF. The full variable domain, completed using reference TRBV2 and TRBJ1-2, is EPEVTQTPSHQVTQMGQEVILRCVPISNHLYFYWYRQILGQKVEFLVSFYNNEISEKSEIFDDQFSVERPDGSNFTLKIRSTKLEDSAMYFCASSGAGTPEIDGYTFGSGTRLTVV.

The rearrangement uses TRBV9 and TRBJ1-1; maybe TRBD1 (6 bases). Germline V gives CDR1 SGDLS, CDR2 YYNGEE. The CDR3 is 14 residues long. Trimming took 5 bases from V and 1 from J, leaving 12 bases between them. The CDR3 reads CASSITGSNTEAFF. CDR3 sequence (DNA): TGTGCCAGCAGTATCACAGGGTCGAACACTGAAGCTTTCTTT.

J is TRBJ2-5 and V is TRBV9; the D gene is possibly TRBD2 (6 bases). Germline V lookup: CDR1 SGDLS, CDR2 YYNGEE. This CDR3 spans 14 amino acids. Between the trimmed V and J ends, which lost 7 bases and 4 bases, there was a span of 17 bases. The CDR3 DNA reads TGTGCCAGCGGCCCACTGGGGGGAGGAGAGACCCAGTACTTC. Protein sequence: CASGPLGGGETQYF.

V and J are TRBV4-1 and TRBJ1-1, with TRBD1 matching 7 bases. The CDR3 consists of 14 residues. Germline V lookup: CDR1 MGHRA, CDR2 YSYEKL. V trimming: 2 bases; J trimming: 2 bases; junction bases outside the gene matches: 2. CDR3 sequence reads: CASSQKGANTEAFF. The CDR3 region has the DNA TGCGCCAGCAGCCAAAAGGGGGCCAACACTGAAGCTTTCTTT.

V and J are TRBV7-3 and TRBJ1-2; perhaps TRBD1 as D (5 bases). The V gene lost 5 bases and the J gene lost 11 bases, with 18 bases spanning the gap. The CDR3 runs 13 residues. In germline, CDR1 is SGHTA, CDR2 FQGTGA. In nucleotides, the CDR3 is TGTGCCAGCAGCCCCGGTATGCAGGGATGGTACACCTTC. Translation: CASSPGMQGWYTF.

The rearrangement links TRBV2 to TRBJ2-5; perhaps TRBD1 as D (7 bases). Trimming shortened V by 2 bases and J by 5 bases, and 27 bases separated the two germline ends. The CDR3 consists of 19 residues. Germline CDR1 is SNHLY and CDR2 is FYNNEI. In DNA form, the CDR3 reads TGTGCCAGCAGTGAAAGGGGGCTAGGGGGGTTGAGAAGAGGCGAGACCCAGTACTTC. Its translation is CASSERGLGGLRRGETQYF.

The chain is built from TRBV11-3 and TRBJ2-3; TRBD2 might be the D (6 bases). This CDR3 is built from 18 residues. Trimming shortened V by 0 bases and J by 2 bases, and 18 bases separated the two germline ends. Germline CDR1 is SGHNT and CDR2 is YENEEA. CDR3 in DNA: TGTGCCAGCAGCTTAGAACGTCGGGACTTCCCCTACACAGATACGCAGTATTTT. This translates into CASSLERRDFPYTDTQYF.

The J gene is TRBJ1-1, the V gene TRBV5-6, with a tentative D call TRBD1 (6 bases). Germline CDR1 and CDR2: SGHDT and YYEEEE. This CDR3 is built from 15 residues. V lost 0 bases, J lost 1 base, and 10 bases lay in between. As DNA, the CDR3 is TGTGCCAGCAGCTTGGCTGCAGGGGCGAACACTGAAGCTTTCTTT. Protein: CASSLAAGANTEAFF.

Comment on this clone: At the DNA level, this CDR3 is encoded by other sequences in the same sample as well. This sequence joins TRBV3-1 (or the pseudogene TRBV3-2) and TRBJ1-3; D is uncertain. In germline, CDR1 is LGHDT, CDR2 YNNKEL (reference sequence). Trimming removed 4 bases at V and 0 bases at J, with 7 bases between. The CDR3 contains 14 residues. CDR3 sequence: CASSPRVSGNTIYF. The CDR3 DNA reads as TGTGCCAGCAGCCCTCGGGTCTCTGGAAACACCATATATTTT.

This chain links TRBV29-1 with TRBJ1-1; D perhaps matches TRBD1 (6 bases). Trimming stripped 7 bases from V and 1 base from J, with 13 bases between. Germline CDR1 reads SQVTM; CDR2 reads ANQGSEA. This CDR3 has 13 amino acids. The CDR3 nucleotides are TGCAGCGCCAGCGGGGGACAGAACACTGAAGCTTTCTTT. As protein: CSASGGQNTEAFF. The full variable domain, its missing parts supplied by reference TRBV29-1 and TRBJ1-1, is SAVISQKPSRDICQRGTSLTIQCQVDSQVTMMFWYRQQPGQSLTLIATANQGSEATYESGFVIDKFPISRPNLTFSTLTVSNMSPEDSSIYLCSASGGQNTEAFFGQGTRLTVV.

The chain has TRBV7-9 and TRBJ2-2; tentative D call: TRBD1 (6 bases). This CDR3 comprises 14 residues. The germline V gene encodes CDR1 SEHNR and CDR2 FQNEAQ (reference sequence). The ends were cut back, 7 bases at V and 1 base at J, with 10 bases in the middle. The CDR3 loop is CASTAGVNTGELFF. In DNA, the CDR3 is TGTGCCAGCACTGCAGGGGTGAACACCGGGGAGCTGTTTTTT. The full variable domain, rest sourced from reference TRBV7-9 and TRBJ2-2, is DTGVSQNPRHKITKRGQNVTFRCDPISEHNRLYWYRQTLGQGPEFLTYFQNEAQLEKSRLLSDRFSAERPKGSFSTLEIQRTEQGDSAMYLCASTAGVNTGELFFGEGSRLTVL.